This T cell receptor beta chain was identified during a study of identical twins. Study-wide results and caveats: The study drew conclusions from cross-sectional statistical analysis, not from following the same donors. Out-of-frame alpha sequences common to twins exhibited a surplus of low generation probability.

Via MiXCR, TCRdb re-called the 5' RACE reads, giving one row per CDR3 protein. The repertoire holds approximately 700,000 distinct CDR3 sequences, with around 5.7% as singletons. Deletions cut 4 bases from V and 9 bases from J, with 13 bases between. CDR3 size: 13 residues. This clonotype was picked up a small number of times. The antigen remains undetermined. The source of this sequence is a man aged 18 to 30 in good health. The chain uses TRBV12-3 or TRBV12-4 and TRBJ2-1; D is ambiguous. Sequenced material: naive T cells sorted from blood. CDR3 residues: CASSSPHNFEQFF. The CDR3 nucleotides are TGTGCCAGCAGTTCCCCCCACAATTTTGAGCAGTTCTTC.